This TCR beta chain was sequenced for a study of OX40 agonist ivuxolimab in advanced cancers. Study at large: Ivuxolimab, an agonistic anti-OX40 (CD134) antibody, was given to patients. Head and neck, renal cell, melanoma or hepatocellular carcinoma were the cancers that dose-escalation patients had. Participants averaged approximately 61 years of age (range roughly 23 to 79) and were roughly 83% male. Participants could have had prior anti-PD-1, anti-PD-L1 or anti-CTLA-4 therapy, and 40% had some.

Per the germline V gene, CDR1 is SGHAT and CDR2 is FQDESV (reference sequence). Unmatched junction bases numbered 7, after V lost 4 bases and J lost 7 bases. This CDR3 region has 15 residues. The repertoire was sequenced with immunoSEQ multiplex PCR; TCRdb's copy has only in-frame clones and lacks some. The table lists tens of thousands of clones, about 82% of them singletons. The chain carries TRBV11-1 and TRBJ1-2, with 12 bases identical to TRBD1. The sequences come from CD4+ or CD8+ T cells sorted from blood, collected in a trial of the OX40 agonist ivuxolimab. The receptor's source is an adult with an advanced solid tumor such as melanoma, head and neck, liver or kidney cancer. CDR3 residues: CASSSYQGQGAGYTF. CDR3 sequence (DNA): TGTGCCAGCAGCTCCTACCAGGGACAGGGGGCTGGCTACACCTTC.